This T cell receptor beta chain emerged from a study of CD8 T cells in ankylosing spondylitis. Study-level points and caveats: Roughly 8 highly homologous variants made up a TCR beta motif, and this motif appeared characteristic of ankylosing spondylitis blood. From matched ankylosing spondylitis synovial fluid, disease-linked clones were reportedly recovered at significantly enriched levels. As for the disease-linked clones, they showed a CD8+ phenotype and occurred at relatively low frequencies in peripheral blood.

Germline values: CDR1 DFQATT, CDR2 SNEGSKA (reference sequence). V gave up 3 bases and J gave up 5 bases; unmatched junction bases: 10. The CDR3 contains 15 residues. 5'-RACE, quantitative and with molecular barcodes, yielded the TCR beta libraries. TCRdb re-called the 5' RACE reads through MiXCR, storing one row per CDR3 protein. The table has roughly 60,000 distinct CDR3 sequences, under 7.5% seen once. This clonotype has just a few counts. What it binds is not known. The sequence was collected from a male donor with ankylosing spondylitis. The specimen sequenced was synovial fluid, either unsorted or a sorted T cell fraction (not recorded which). The genes are TRBV20-1 and TRBJ2-5; 9 nucleotides match TRBD2. CDR3 in DNA: TGCAGTGCTAGGAGGGGCGGGAGGGCCCTCGAGACCCAGTACTTC. It codes for CSARRGGRALETQYF.